The following is a TCR beta chain sequence with its context. The data stem from a study of blood T cell repertoires in COVID-19. The CDR3 totals 14 residues. Looked up from germline, CDR1 is SGHRS and CDR2 is YFSETQ. V lost 0 bases and J lost 7, with 11 bases in between. Profiling relied on immunoSEQ multiplex PCR, and the TCRdb table lists in-frame clones only, not all of them. The data contain 120,000 to 150,000 clones, around 90% of them singletons. Input material: peripheral blood. The receptor was derived from a man aged 55-75 years with active or convalescent COVID-19. The chain is built from TRBV5-1 and TRBJ1-5; D gene ambiguous. In DNA, the CDR3 is TGCGCCAGCAGCTTGGACGGGGTTGGCCAGCCCCAGCATTTT. Amino acids: CASSLDGVGQPQHF.